This section outlines one T cell receptor beta chain sequence together with its context. Its antigen has not been determined. No base-level quality is on record; no much larger clone is a single base apart. TCR-beta CDR3 regions were amplified from genomic DNA by a two-step multiplex PCR, with the second step adding Illumina-compatible adaptors. As a commercial immunoSEQ service, TCR-beta immunosequencing was carried out on an Illumina platform. The original methods were these. Repertoires were described by productive clonality and by Top 10 Clones, which is the percentage of T-cell templates coming from the ten most frequent sequences. Values of productive clonality ranged from 0 to 1, with a monoclonal population indicated by a value of 1. Tumour-associated clones, identified using log10 scatter plots, were defined as sequences that made up at least 0.1% of tumour T-cell templates and were not found in the matched non-adjacent lung. Student's t-tests were used for two-group comparisons, ANOVA for comparisons across stages, and linear regression for relationships, with analyses done in GraphPad Prism7 and R. TCRdb provides this immuneACCESS table in a form limited to in-frame rearrangements. Some clones are lacking; in checked studies, under half of them reflect an unresolved V gene, and why the rest are absent is not known. V and J calls and clone size are as listed in that table; D and trimming were resolved from the DNA. The table for this sample lists thousands of clones; approximately 76% of them were counted only once. Together, the top ten hold about 9.7% of the sample.

The sample belongs to a study of immune cell composition in non-small cell lung cancer (dated by TCRdb to about 2017). For context, the study as a whole: Histologic subtype was assigned using H&E plus p63, CK5, Napsin A and TTF-1 immunohistochemistry, mainly lung adenocarcinoma or squamous cell carcinoma. Supplementary cohort #1, under twelve lung adenocarcinoma cases, had paired tumour/lung TCR-beta sequencing and TIL populations generated to assess tumour reactivity. Several tumour specimens with TCR-beta data were rare histological subtypes and were excluded from the subtype comparisons. TCR-beta sequencing (Adaptive Biotechnologies) was performed on roughly 35 paired NSCLC tumour and non-adjacent lung specimens plus 26 tumour-only specimens.

Trimming accounts for 7 bases at V and 0 bases at J, while the number of junction bases matched to no gene is 11. From the cysteine up to the phenylalanine, the CDR3 has a length of 18 residues. Only the CDR3 DNA stays, 54 bases, in frame from base 1. Per the germline V gene, MDHEN is the CDR1 and SYDVKM is the CDR2. The paper as a whole reports these results and caveats: The reactivity cohort contained only 10 or so cases, and the tumour-reactive clones were not shown to have sequences in common with the dominant in vivo tumour-associated clones. Tumour-associated clones >0.5% occurred in nearly half of NSCLC cases: 33% of adenocarcinomas versus 65% to 85% of squamous carcinomas. Across 9 to 10 adenocarcinoma cases, TIL tumour reactivity correlated strongly with maximal tumour-associated clone frequency but not with overall clonality. Top 10 clone scores and productive clonality were significantly higher in lung squamous cell carcinoma than in lung adenocarcinoma tumours. Smoking pack-years did not significantly correlate with tumour TCR-beta clonality.

Genomic DNA was extracted with the QIAamp DNA kit from frozen aliquots of unsorted single-cell suspensions. The tumour samples consisted of surgically resected non-small cell lung cancer tissue. Tissues arrived within 2 hours after resection and were immediately processed into single-cell suspensions. Tissue was mechanically dissociated and enzymatically digested with DNase I, collagenase I and hyaluronidase for around 27 minutes at 37 °C, then filtered and RBC-lysed. The sequenced sample consisted of lung tumor tissue. Recombination joined TRBV28 with TRBJ2-4; TRBD1 matches 11 bases in the middle. This receptor was obtained from a human donor with non-small cell lung cancer. The CDR3 corresponds to CASIYGTGGSSAKNIQYF. The bases read TGTGCCAGCATTTACGGGACAGGGGGGTCTTCAGCCAAAAACATTCAGTACTTC.